These 2 T cell receptor beta chains were all obtained from the same sample, sequenced in a study of T cell responses to AZD1222 COVID-19 vaccine. The protocol was immunoSEQ multiplex PCR, while the TCRdb copy is restricted to in-frame clones and leaves out a portion. The table has some 180,000 clones, roughly 92% seen once. This sample comprised peripheral blood, obtained 28 days after the second AZD1222 dose. All receptors derive from an adult who received the AZD1222 COVID-19 vaccine.

The CDR3 here is CASSRTGGFSQPQHF. The CDR3 DNA follows: TGTGCCAGCTCTCGGACAGGGGGCTTTTCTCAGCCCCAGCATTTT. This chain joins TRBV18 and TRBJ1-5; 11 bases match TRBD1. J gave up 6 bases and V 6 bases, and 7 bases lay outside the gene matches. CDR3 length equals 15 residues. The germline gives CDR1 KGHSH, CDR2 LQKENI.

The chain combines TRBV19 with TRBJ1-2, with 10 bases that match TRBD1. CDR3 length equals 15 residues. J lost 8 bases, V lost 5 bases, and 11 bases had no gene match. Germline CDR1 LNHDA, CDR2 SQIVND (reference sequence). CDR3 in amino acids: CASSARDRGRGGYTF. The CDR3 bases are TGTGCCAGTAGTGCCCGGGACAGGGGTAGAGGGGGCTACACCTTC. The entire variable domain, with the rest obtained from reference TRBV19 and TRBJ1-2, is as follows: DGGITQSPKYLFRKEGQNVTLSCEQNLNHDAMYWYRQDPGQGLRLIYYSQIVNDFQKGDIAEGYSVSREKKESFPLTVTSAQKNPTAFYLCASSARDRGRGGYTFGSGTRLTVV.